Presented here are 14 T cell receptor beta chains from one specimen sequenced in a study of blood T cell repertoires in COVID-19. Clones were read by immunoSEQ multiplex PCR, and TCRdb kept only the in-frame ones, dropping some. The sample records 150,000 to 200,000 clones, about 82% being singletons. Sequencing input: peripheral blood. The origin of the receptors is a young woman with acute or convalescent COVID-19.

This clone was seen a few times. V usage is TRBV3-1 (or the pseudogene TRBV3-2) and J usage is TRBJ1-4, with D possibly TRBD1 on 6 matching bases. Germline V gene sequence: CDR1 LGHDT, CDR2 YNNKEL (reference sequence). The CDR3 contains 16 residues. Trimming removed 0 bases from V and 7 bases from J, with 15 bases in between. This chain's CDR3 is CASSQDVAGAGEKLFF. DNA of the CDR3: TGTGCCAGCAGCCAAGATGTGGCAGGGGCAGGTGAAAAACTGTTTTTT.

This chain links TRBV10-1 with TRBJ2-7; tentatively, D is TRBD2 (7 bases). The CDR3 covers 15 residues. V gave up 2 bases and J gave up 5 bases, with 16 bases separating them. Germline V gene data show CDR1 as WNHNN and CDR2 as SYGVQD (reference sequence). The CDR3 DNA reads as TGCGCCAGCAGTGAGCGCGGGGGCATAAGGGACGAGCAGTACTTC. Protein: CASSERGGIRDEQYF.

The gene calls are TRBV29-1 and TRBJ1-4; D may be TRBD1 (6 bases). Trimming stripped 6 bases from V and 8 bases from J, with 16 bases between. The CDR3 length is 13 residues. The germline V gene has CDR1 SQVTM and CDR2 ANQGSEA. CDR3 in amino acids: CSVDAGVGEKLFF. DNA for the CDR3: TGCAGCGTGGACGCAGGGGTAGGGGAAAAACTGTTTTTT.

The chain carries TRBV6-5 and TRBJ2-1, with a weak D call TRBD2 (5 bases). CDR1 and CDR2 from the germline V gene are MNHEY and SVGAGI. The CDR3 contains 12 residues. The V and J ends lost 6 bases and 9 bases respectively, with 12 bases between them. CDR3 residues: CASSRLGVEQFF. The DNA for the CDR3 is TGTGCCAGCAGCCGCCTCGGGGTTGAGCAGTTCTTC.

The chain links TRBV7-2 to TRBJ2-7; 7 nucleotides align to TRBD2. V was clipped by 2 bases and J by 6 bases; unmatched bases: 7. The CDR3 loop spans 14 amino acids. In germline, CDR1 is SGHTA, CDR2 FQGNSA. CDR3 protein: CASSLKLGGIEQYF. The CDR3 DNA sequence: TGTGCCAGCAGCTTAAAGCTGGGGGGGATCGAGCAGTACTTC.

The rearrangement joins TRBV10-2 to TRBJ1-5; D gene ambiguous. Per germline, CDR1 WSHSY and CDR2 SAAADI. Trimming cost V 7 bases and J 5 bases, with 12 bases left between them. The CDR3 totals 13 residues. This CDR3 reads CASTESRDQPQHF. The CDR3 region has the DNA TGCGCCAGCACCGAATCCCGGGATCAGCCCCAGCATTTT.

This chain joins TRBV29-1 and TRBJ2-3, with a weak D call TRBD2 (5 bases). This CDR3 comprises 11 residues. Looked up from germline, CDR1 is SQVTM and CDR2 is ANQGSEA. Trimming took 6 bases from V and 2 from J, leaving 6 bases between them. The CDR3 nucleotides are TGCAGCGTGGGAGTCACAGATACGCAGTATTTT. This gives the protein CSVGVTDTQYF.

The rearrangement joins TRBV27 to TRBJ1-5, with 7 nucleotides matching TRBD1. The CDR3 is 15 amino acids. The germline V gene encodes CDR1 MNHEY and CDR2 SMNVEV (reference sequence). After removal of 3 bases from V and 7 bases from J, the junction contained 9 bases not matched to a gene. In DNA, the CDR3 is TGTGCCAGCAGTTTTCAACAGGGGTATGGACAGCCCCAGCATTTT. The encoded protein is CASSFQQGYGQPQHF.

The genes are TRBV5-1 and TRBJ1-1; D uncertain. Trimming stripped 3 bases from V and 6 bases from J, with 6 bases between. The length of the CDR3 is 11 residues. Germline V lookup: CDR1 SGHRS, CDR2 YFSETQ. The CDR3 bases are TGCGCCAGCAGCTCGGGGTCTGAAGCTTTCTTT. Translating gives CASSSGSEAFF.

As DNA, the CDR3 is TGTGCCTGGAGTCGCCAGGGCTTAGACCTCCACTTT. This encodes CAWSRQGLDLHF. The gene calls are TRBV30 and TRBJ1-6, with a possible D match to TRBD1 (5 bases). Germline V CDR1 and CDR2: GTSNPN, SVGIG (reference sequence). Trimming cost V 2 bases and J 15 bases, with 14 bases left between them. The CDR3 is made up of 12 amino acids.

The rearrangement uses TRBV12-3 or TRBV12-4 and TRBJ2-5; unclear D gene. The CDR3 contains 13 residues. Trimming shortened V by 7 bases and J by 1 base, and 10 bases separated the two germline ends. Written as DNA, the CDR3 is TGTGCCAGCACCTTGGCCAGCCAAGAGACCCAGTACTTC. Protein product: CASTLASQETQYF.

This sequence joins TRBV28 and TRBJ2-5; D might be TRBD1 (6 bases). CDR1 and CDR2 (germline): MDHEN, SYDVKM. Trimming removed 5 bases at V and 0 bases at J, with 28 bases between. The CDR3 extends over 20 amino acids. Written as DNA, the CDR3 is TGTGCCAGCAGTCCACTAATAGTACAGGACAGTTGGATGTACCAAGAGACCCAGTACTTC. Amino acids: CASSPLIVQDSWMYQETQYF.

This clone was seen a few times. The chain couples TRBV15 to TRBJ2-1, with 8 bases aligning to TRBD1. Unmatched junction bases numbered 5, after V lost 3 bases and J lost 4 bases. Per germline, CDR1 LNHNV and CDR2 YYDKDF (reference sequence). CDR3 length equals 15 residues. CDR3 bases: TGTGCCACCAGCAGCTCGGGGACAGGTTACAATGAGCAGTTCTTC. It yields the protein CATSSSGTGYNEQFF.

V is TRBV7-9 and J is TRBJ2-7; 7 nucleotides match TRBD1. The CDR3 consists of 16 residues. The germline gives CDR1 SEHNR, CDR2 FQNEAQ (reference sequence). The ends lost 1 base at V and 1 base at J; junction bases unmatched: 7. CDR3 bases: TGTGCCAGCAGCTTAGTAGGAGGACAGGCGTCCTACGAGCAGTACTTC. Protein product: CASSLVGGQASYEQYF.